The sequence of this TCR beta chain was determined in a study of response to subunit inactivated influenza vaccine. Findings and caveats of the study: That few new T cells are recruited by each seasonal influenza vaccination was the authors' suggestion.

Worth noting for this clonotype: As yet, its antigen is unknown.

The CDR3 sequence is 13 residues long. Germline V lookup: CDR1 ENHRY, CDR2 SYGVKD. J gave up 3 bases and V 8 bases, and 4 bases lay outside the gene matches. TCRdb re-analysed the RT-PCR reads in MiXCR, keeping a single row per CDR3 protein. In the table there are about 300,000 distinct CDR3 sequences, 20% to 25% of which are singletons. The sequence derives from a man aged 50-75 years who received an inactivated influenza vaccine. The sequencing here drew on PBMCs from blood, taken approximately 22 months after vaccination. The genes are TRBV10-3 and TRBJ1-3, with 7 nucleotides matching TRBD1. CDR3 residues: CAIQDRNGNTIYF. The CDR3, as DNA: TGTGCCATCCAGGACAGGAATGGAAACACCATATATTTT.